This TCR beta chain appears in the sequencing data of a study of beta chain features in type 1 diabetes. Naive, central memory, regulatory and stem cell-like memory cells within the CD4+ compartment were sorted using CD45RO/CCR7/CD25/CD127/CD95/CD27. Populations isolated by sorting all had purity greater than 95%. Expressed TCRB transcripts were sequenced, since all the RNA that had been isolated was reverse transcribed. Profiling relied on immunoSEQ multiplex PCR, and the TCRdb table lists in-frame clones only, not all of them. This repertoire shows under 950,000 clones, 15% to 20% found once; its top ten account for about 0.025%. The V gene's germline CDR1 is LGHNA and CDR2 YSLEER. V dropped 5 bases and J dropped 7; count of bases not matched to a gene: 16. There are 18 residues in the CDR3. This clone was counted a few times.

The V gene is TRBV4-3, the J gene TRBJ2-3, with 12 bases fitting TRBD1. Material for sequencing was naive CD4+ T cells from blood. This clonotype was sampled from a woman younger than 35 in good health. CDR3 nucleotides: TGCGCCAGCAGCTACCGACCTCCGGGACAGGGGGCGTCTAATACGCAGTATTTT. It translates to CASSYRPPGQGASNTQYF.